This T cell receptor (beta chain) appears in the sequencing data of a study of a mutant IDH1 vaccine in newly diagnosed glioma. At the level of the study: Scheduled for weeks 1, 3, 5, 7, 11, 15, 19 and 23, eight vaccinations were given to patients. Patients were started on vaccination 4-6 weeks after radiotherapy alone, or with temozolomide cycles. Mean patient age was approximately 39 years; approximately 60% were male and around 38% female.

Sample time point: week 11, during vaccination. Topical imiquimod accompanied each vaccine dose, which consisted of 300 ug of mutant IDH1 20-mer peptide. In regard to this clone: Its antigen is not known.

Produced via immunoSEQ multiplex PCR; TCRdb's table is partial and in-frame only. This table has about 52,000 clones, over 75% appearing once. Study results and caveats: Variations in leading peripheral T cell clonotypes appeared to have no connection with pseudoprogression.

The CDR3 has 13 residues. CDR1 and CDR2 (germline): SGHDT, YYEEEE. The V end was cut by 4 bases, the J end by 5 bases, with 12 bases between. The sample consisted of PBMCs, taken from a glioma patient whose treatment included an IDH1 peptide vaccine. The receptor's source is a man between 50 and 59 years old with glioma. The chain recombines TRBV5-6 with TRBJ1-2; D gene unclear. The CDR3 bases are TGTGCCAGCAGCCGTGGAGGAGGATATGGCTACACCTTC. It translates to CASSRGGGYGYTF.